These T cell receptor beta chains were read from a single sample in a study of vaccination effects on CD4 cells after COVID-19. Method: immunoSEQ multiplex PCR; TCRdb's copy keeps in-frame clones and lacks some. In the table there are about 73,000 clones, 60% to 85% of which are singletons. The antigens of these receptors remain unknown. The specimen comprised CD4+ T cells from PBMCs cultured with SARS-CoV-2 spike peptides, sampled before COVID-19 vaccination. These receptors came from a human donor who received a COVID-19 vaccine. CDR3s include the opening cysteine and the closing phenylalanine or tryptophan. The D gene is left open where the match is weak. Clone size is shown for a subset of rows, as once, few, many or a class of expanded clone.

CDR3 length: 15; J gene: TRBJ1-5; clone size: -; D gene: TRBD1; V gene: TRBV6-5; CDR3 protein: CASTSGGQKPVPQHF; CDR3 DNA: TGTGCCAGCACCTCCGGGGGACAGAAGCCTGTGCCCCAGCATTTT
CDR3 length: 15; J gene: TRBJ2-1; clone size: -; D gene: -; V gene: TRBV5-1; CDR3 protein: CASSPADISYNEQFF; CDR3 DNA: TGCGCCAGCAGCCCTGCTGACATCTCCTACAATGAGCAGTTCTTC
CDR3 length: 16; J gene: TRBJ2-2; clone size: -; D gene: TRBD2; V gene: TRBV24-1; CDR3 protein: CATSDGLAGRSGELFF; CDR3 DNA: TGTGCCACCAGTGACGGACTAGCGGGGCGCAGCGGGGAGCTGTTTTTT
CDR3 length: 15; J gene: TRBJ1-6; clone size: -; D gene: TRBD1; V gene: TRBV24-1; CDR3 protein: CATSDSGTGGSPLHF; CDR3 DNA: TGTGCCACCAGTGATTCCGGGACAGGGGGTTCCCCCCTCCACTTT
CDR3 length: 11; J gene: TRBJ2-3; clone size: -; D gene: -; V gene: TRBV14; CDR3 protein: CASSQVDTQYF; CDR3 DNA: TGTGCCAGCAGCCAAGTAGATACGCAGTATTTT
CDR3 length: 14; J gene: TRBJ2-1; clone size: -; D gene: TRBD1; V gene: TRBV5-4; CDR3 protein: CASSWDSPYNEQFF; CDR3 DNA: TGTGCCAGCAGCTGGGACAGCCCCTACAATGAGCAGTTCTTC
CDR3 length: 14; J gene: TRBJ1-5; clone size: -; D gene: -; V gene: TRBV5-8; CDR3 protein: CASSPDRSLQPQHF; CDR3 DNA: TGTGCCAGCAGCCCGGACAGATCTCTTCAGCCCCAGCATTTT
CDR3 length: 16; J gene: TRBJ1-4; clone size: -; D gene: -; V gene: TRBV28; CDR3 protein: CASSLFGRWTNEKLFF; CDR3 DNA: TGTGCCAGCAGTTTATTCGGGAGGTGGACTAATGAAAAACTGTTTTTT
CDR3 length: 15; J gene: TRBJ1-2; clone size: -; D gene: -; V gene: TRBV5-1; CDR3 protein: CASSPNSLGYYGYTF; CDR3 DNA: TGCGCCAGCAGCCCCAACTCGCTCGGGTACTATGGCTACACCTTC
CDR3 length: 16; J gene: TRBJ2-3; clone size: few; D gene: -; V gene: TRBV11-1; CDR3 protein: CASSAPQGKWTDTQYF; CDR3 DNA: TGTGCCAGCAGCGCACCCCAGGGAAAGTGGACAGATACGCAGTATTTT
CDR3 length: 12; J gene: TRBJ1-5; clone size: few; D gene: -; V gene: TRBV29-1; CDR3 protein: CSVGEGAQPQHF; CDR3 DNA: TGCAGCGTTGGGGAAGGGGCGCAGCCCCAGCATTTT